The T cell receptor beta chain described here comes from a study of cytomegalovirus exposure and HLA in healthy donors (dated by TCRdb to about 2017). Study-level background: According to an earlier analysis of a few hundred of the donors, about 180 million T cells yielded 117 million unique TCR beta sequences and approximately 280 Gb of sequence data. Every discovery cohort repertoire had been produced on one sequencing platform. The study aimed to test whether cataloging public T cell receptors could reveal signatures of past pathogen exposure. HLA typing covered class I and class II loci at four-digit resolution. Of the 350 to 450 genotyped donors, about 80% fell in the genetic ancestry cluster associated with self-reported Caucasian donors. An earlier analysis of about 600 of the donors used high-throughput TCR beta sequencing to judge whether each TCR beta V gene segment behaved as functional or pseudogenic. Across 398 genotyped donors of the cohort, an average of about 200,000 unique TCR beta nucleotide sequences per donor were sequenced, and roughly a sixth of those sequences were non-productive. Donor age, sex, ethnicity and CMV serostatus were collected together with the repertoire data. In a later genetic analysis, genome-wide SNP genotypes for about 65% of the roughly 670 donors were used, and that subset was treated as a discovery cohort. An early release covering roughly 600 HLA-typed donors comprised approximately 290 gigabases of sequencing data and 85 million to 100 million unique TCR sequences. A later analysis re-analyzed previously published TCR beta repertoires from 550 to 700 donors and added high-resolution HLA genotyping to study TCR occurrence patterns. The T cell repertoires of roughly 660 subjects were profiled by immunosequencing and related to cytomegalovirus serostatus. Because of strong linkage in the cohort, a handful of DR-DQ haplotypes were treated as single units for association and clustering. Rather than drawing on any new phenotypic data, the later analysis identified candidate immune exposures from TCR beta sequences and the way those sequences occurred across donors. The number of typed donors differed by locus: about 620-630 for A, B, C, DRB1 and DQB1; 522 for DQA1; around 610 for DPA1; and 400 to 480 for DPB1. A separate validation cohort of roughly 110 different subjects was used in addition to the approximately 700-subject first cohort. High-throughput TCR immunosequencing, statistical association of individual TCRs with disease status, and machine learning were combined to predict cytomegalovirus infection status. Broader findings and caveats from the paper: Because HLA typing was missing for some donors at each locus, association tests included only the typed subset. The cohort was sequenced for TCR beta chains only, and without alpha or paired-chain data the features that could be detected were limited. Some IMGT-functional V segments, including TRBV6-2 and TRBV6-3, could not be distinguished by the 87-base-pair reads and were therefore excluded. In a later analysis, several top co-occurrence clusters were reported to appear linked to parvovirus B19, influenza, CMV and Epstein-Barr virus. An association between a missense DCLRE1C variant and V-gene and J-gene trimming of TCR beta chains was found in a later genetic analysis and replicated in an independent cohort. Most TCR sequences were seen in very few donors, while some public TCRs were found in many individuals. Cytomegalovirus status was reported to be diagnosed by the classifier with high specificity and sensitivity in both the original and validation cohorts. An earlier analysis of approximately 590 of the donors showed that most TCR beta V segments appeared in productive rearrangements either about 87% or about 30% of the time, which broadly matched IMGT annotations. Because counts were too low, roughly 16 rarely observed V segments, including chromosome 9 orphons, were excluded from the earlier analysis of roughly 580 of the donors. In a later analysis, HLA-associated TCR beta chains were found to be more clonally expanded and to have lower generation probabilities than equally common non-associated chains. Roughly uniform sequencing depth across donors was assumed in presence/absence analyses, although this assumption may not hold. A later analysis found that TCR association rates varied across HLA loci, with DRB1 alleles showing the most associated TCRs and HLA-C alleles the fewest. The study gave a list of roughly 150 TCR beta chains associated with cytomegalovirus. Most CMV-associated TCR beta chains appeared to be HLA-restricted in a later analysis, and the HLA associations seemed to be driven largely by CMV exposure. The only immune exposure information available for the cohort was CMV serostatus. In vitro tests confirmed that three of the cytomegalovirus-associated TCR beta chains recognize cytomegalovirus antigens. The sequencing pipeline was judged likely to have produced a cluster of highly shared sequence variants as a technical artifact. The authors suggested that the approach could potentially be extended to other disease states and immunological phenotypes. A further reported finding was that TCR beta sequences accurately predicted the HLA-A and HLA-B alleles for most subjects in the first cohort. Compared with the roughly 720-donor mean, donors in an Asian-associated ancestry cluster had fewer N-insertions in productive TCRs, according to a later genetic analysis. Assigning TCR associations to individual alleles was difficult when HLA alleles, especially DR and DQ, strongly co-occurred. In a later analysis, 15,000 to 20,000 TCR beta sequences were associated with specific HLA alleles at a false discovery rate of 0.05. Correlated functional status among segregating V segments might be attributable to linkage disequilibrium, but an unknown experimental factor could not be ruled out.

Library construction relied on the immunoSEQ multiplex PCR assay. A mixture of 60 forward primers for TCR Vbeta segments and 13 reverse primers for TCR Jbeta segments was used in the multiplex PCR. The CDR3 region of rearranged TCR beta genes was amplified from genomic DNA with a multiplex PCR assay. The amplified TCR beta libraries were sequenced on the Illumina HiSeq System as 87-base-pair reads. The source study handled its data this way. In a later analysis, 80 million or so unique TCR beta chains were counted across the 500 to 700 repertoires, and roughly 10 million of these chains were shared by at least two donors. Raw reads were error-corrected and collapsed into unique sequences with a nearest-neighbor algorithm that merged closely related sequences to remove PCR and sequencing errors. Alignment of CDR3 sequences to IMGT reference sequences was used to assign V, D and J gene segments. For a sequence to be retained, a match of at least six nucleotides to both a V gene segment and a J gene segment was required. A rearrangement counted as productive if the CDR3 had no stop codons and remained in frame with V and J, and every other rearrangement counted as non-productive. CDR3 was defined by IMGT convention, running from the second conserved V-encoded cysteine to the conserved J-encoded phenylalanine. The earlier analysis of about 610 of the donors excluded sequences that lacked an unambiguous match to a single V gene segment. An earlier analysis of 587 of the donors classified V segments as functional when productive rearrangements were above 56.7% and as segregating when the standard deviation between donors was above 5%. To diagnose cytomegalovirus status from the catalog of TCR beta chain sequences, a statistical classification framework was built. A later analysis assigned V and J genes by comparing TCR nucleotide sequences with IMGT/GENE-DB human TR gene sequences. Using the TCRdist pipeline, a later analysis assigned CDR3 sequences along with most-parsimonious VDJ recombination scenarios. In a later analysis, every TCR beta chain was defined by the combination of its CDR3 amino acid sequence and its V-gene family, and reads without a unique V-gene family were dropped. To address suspected cross-contamination and a sequencing artifact, a later analysis removed some 620 highly shared, low-generation-probability nucleotide sequences. In a later analysis, a clonal expansion index was calculated for each public chain from normalized within-repertoire ranks of inferred template counts. In a later analysis, generation probabilities were computed with a VDJ recombination model fitted to out-of-frame rearrangements, and the resulting probabilities were checked against IGoR. Hypergeometric tests were used in a later analysis to score TCR-TCR, TCR-HLA and TCR-CMV co-occurrence, with a repertoire-size bias correction applied to the TCR pairs. A later analysis estimated false discovery rates by permuting HLA or CMV assignments 20 times. In a later analysis, co-occurring TCRs were grouped using DBSCAN, and TCRdist sequence similarity was added for clustering within HLA-allele-positive subsets. For co-occurrence clustering, repertoires with fewer than 30,000 or more than 120,000 public chains were excluded, along with roughly 5 repertoires with anomalous nucleotide sharing. TCRdb took this table from immuneACCESS and kept in-frame rearrangements with V and J called. Such tables lack part of the clones; where checked against another copy, unresolved V genes explain under half of the gap, and the rest is unexplained. V and J calls and clone size are copied from that table; D and trimming were computed from the DNA. This sample gives 90,000 to 120,000 clones in total; roughly a tenth of them show up just once. The top ten constitute 5.5% to 7.5% of the sample.

In total, fewer than 750 healthy bone marrow donors made up the cohort. Cohort members were all nominally healthy when sampled, although unrecorded immune exposures were likely present. The donor tested CMV seropositive and was one of the 289 seropositive cohort members. Each donor provided a peripheral blood sample, and peripheral blood mononuclear cells were used for TCR beta sequencing. Genomic DNA was extracted from the blood cell samples with the Qiagen DNeasy Blood Extraction Kit. As for this clone: The antigen it recognizes is unknown. Per-nucleotide qualities are absent, and no much larger clonotype sits a single base away.

The trim is 8 bases for V and 5 bases for J, with a gap of 9 bases between the germline ends. Via the germline V gene, CDR1 is SNHLY and CDR2 FYNNEI. Including the terminal cysteine and phenylalanine, the CDR3 comprises 11 residues. Kept here is only the CDR3 DNA, which spans 33 bases and is read in frame from base 1. Sample: PBMCs. This sequence was found in a man between 35 and 55 years old in good health and CMV-seropositive. The chain was built from TRBV2 and TRBJ1-1, with the D gene uncertain. The CDR3 in this case is CASVGDTEAFF. The bases are TGTGCCAGCGTAGGAGATACTGAAGCTTTCTTT.